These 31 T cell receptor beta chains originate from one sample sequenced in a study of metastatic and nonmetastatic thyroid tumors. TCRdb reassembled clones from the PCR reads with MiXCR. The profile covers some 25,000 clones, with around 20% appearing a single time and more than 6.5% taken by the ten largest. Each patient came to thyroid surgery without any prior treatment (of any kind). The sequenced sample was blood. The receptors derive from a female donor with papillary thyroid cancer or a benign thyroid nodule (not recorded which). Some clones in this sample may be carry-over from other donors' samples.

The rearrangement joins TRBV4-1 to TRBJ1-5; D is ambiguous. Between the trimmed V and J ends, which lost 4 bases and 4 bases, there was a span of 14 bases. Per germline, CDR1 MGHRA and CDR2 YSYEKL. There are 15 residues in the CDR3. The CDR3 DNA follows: TGCGCCAGCAGCCCAAGGGTGGGGTCAAATCAGCCCCAGCATTTT. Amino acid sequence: CASSPRVGSNQPQHF.

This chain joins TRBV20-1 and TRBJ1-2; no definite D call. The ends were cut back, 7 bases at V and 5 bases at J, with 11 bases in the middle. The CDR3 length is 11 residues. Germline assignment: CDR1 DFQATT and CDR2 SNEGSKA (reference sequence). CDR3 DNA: TGCAGTGTATCAGCGTGGTATGGCTACACCTTC. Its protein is CSVSAWYGYTF.

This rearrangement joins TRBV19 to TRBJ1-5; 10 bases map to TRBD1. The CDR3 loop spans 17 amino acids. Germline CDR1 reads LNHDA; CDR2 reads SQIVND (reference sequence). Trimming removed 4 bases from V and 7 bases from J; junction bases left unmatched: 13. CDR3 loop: CASSTPGQGILGQPQHF. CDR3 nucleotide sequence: TGTGCCAGTAGTACTCCGGGACAGGGGATTCTTGGGCAGCCCCAGCATTTT.

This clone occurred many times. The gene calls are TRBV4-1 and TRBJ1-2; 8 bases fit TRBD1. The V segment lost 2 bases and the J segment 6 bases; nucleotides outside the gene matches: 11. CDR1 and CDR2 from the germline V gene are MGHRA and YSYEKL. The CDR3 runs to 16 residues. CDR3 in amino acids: CASSQPGVDRGNGYTF. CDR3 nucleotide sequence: TGCGCCAGCAGCCAACCCGGGGTAGACAGGGGCAATGGCTACACCTTC.

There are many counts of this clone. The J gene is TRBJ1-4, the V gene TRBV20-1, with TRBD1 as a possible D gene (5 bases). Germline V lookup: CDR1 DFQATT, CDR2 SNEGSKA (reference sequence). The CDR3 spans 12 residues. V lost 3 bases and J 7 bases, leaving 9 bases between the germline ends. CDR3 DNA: TGCAGTGCTAGTCCCCAGGGTGAAAAACTGTTTTTT. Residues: CSASPQGEKLFF.

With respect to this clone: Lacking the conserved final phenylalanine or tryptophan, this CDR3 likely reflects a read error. The CDR3 here is CASRPLTGQGGRLETQFL. The CDR3 DNA is TGCGCCAGCAGGCCGTTAACGGGACAGGGCGGGAGGCTAGAGACCCAGTTCTTG. V and J are TRBV5-1 and TRBJ2-5, with D tentatively TRBD1 (9 bases). The last part of the DNA fits TRBJ2-1 better; the J call may be wrong. This CDR3 comprises 18 residues. Germline lookup yields CDR1 SGHRS and CDR2 YFSETQ.

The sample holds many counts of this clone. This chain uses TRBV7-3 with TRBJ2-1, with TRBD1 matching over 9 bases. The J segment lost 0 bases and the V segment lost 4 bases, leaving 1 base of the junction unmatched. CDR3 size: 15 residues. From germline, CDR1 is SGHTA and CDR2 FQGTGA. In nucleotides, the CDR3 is TGTGCCAGCAGCTGGACAGGGGACTCCTACAATGAGCAGTTCTTC. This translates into CASSWTGDSYNEQFF.

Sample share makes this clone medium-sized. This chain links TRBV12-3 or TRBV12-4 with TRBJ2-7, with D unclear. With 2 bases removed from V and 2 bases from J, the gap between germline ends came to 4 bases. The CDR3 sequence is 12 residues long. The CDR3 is CASSLRAYEQYF. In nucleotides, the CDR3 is TGTGCCAGCAGTTTACGGGCCTACGAGCAGTACTTC.

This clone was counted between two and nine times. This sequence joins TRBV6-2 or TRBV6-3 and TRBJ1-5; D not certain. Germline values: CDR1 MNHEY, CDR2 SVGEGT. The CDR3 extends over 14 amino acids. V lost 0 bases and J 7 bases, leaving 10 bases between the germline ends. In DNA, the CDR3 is TGTGCCAGCAGTTACTCATCGGAGGCCCAGCCCCAGCATTTT. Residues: CASSYSSEAQPQHF.

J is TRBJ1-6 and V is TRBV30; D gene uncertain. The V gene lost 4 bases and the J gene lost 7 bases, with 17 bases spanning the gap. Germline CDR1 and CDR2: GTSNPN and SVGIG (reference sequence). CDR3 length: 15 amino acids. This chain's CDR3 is CAWKEPAPENSPLHF. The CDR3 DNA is TGTGCCTGGAAGGAACCAGCCCCCGAAAATTCACCCCTCCACTTT.

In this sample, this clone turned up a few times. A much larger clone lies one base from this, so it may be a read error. CDR3 protein: CSARDDHRGSGANVLTF. CDR3 bases: TGCAGTGCTAGAGATGATCACAGGGGCTCTGGGGCCAACGTCCTGACTTTC. The V gene is TRBV20-1, the J gene TRBJ2-6; 7 bases align to TRBD1. Germline CDR1 is DFQATT and CDR2 is SNEGSKA (reference sequence). V trimming: 0 bases; J trimming: 0 bases; junction bases outside the gene matches: 5. This CDR3 has 17 residues.

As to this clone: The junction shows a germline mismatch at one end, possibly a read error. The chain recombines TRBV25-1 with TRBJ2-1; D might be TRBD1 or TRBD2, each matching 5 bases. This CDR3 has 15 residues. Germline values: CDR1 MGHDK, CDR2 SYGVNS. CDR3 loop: CASSEYYTGLYEQLF. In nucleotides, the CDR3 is TGCGCCAGCAGTGAATACTACACGGGGCTCTATGAGCAGCTCTTC.

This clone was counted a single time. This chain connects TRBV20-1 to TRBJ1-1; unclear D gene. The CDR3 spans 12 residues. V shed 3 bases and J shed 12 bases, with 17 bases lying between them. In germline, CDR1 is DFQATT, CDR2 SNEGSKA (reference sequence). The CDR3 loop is CSARSPTGLSFF. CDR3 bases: TGCAGTGCTAGGAGCCCAACGGGGTTATCTTTCTTT.

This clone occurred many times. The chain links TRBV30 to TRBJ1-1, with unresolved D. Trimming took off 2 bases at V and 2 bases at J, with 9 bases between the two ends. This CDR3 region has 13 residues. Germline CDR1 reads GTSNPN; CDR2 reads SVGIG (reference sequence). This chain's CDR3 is CAWSIGPNTEAFF. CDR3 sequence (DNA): TGTGCCTGGAGTATTGGGCCCAACACTGAAGCTTTCTTT.

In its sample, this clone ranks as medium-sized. The CDR3 region is CASSGAGDTEAFF. The CDR3 DNA is TGTGCCAGCAGTGGGGCAGGGGACACTGAAGCTTTCTTT. This sequence joins TRBV2 and TRBJ1-1, with a tentative D call TRBD1 (6 bases). The CDR3 has 13 amino acids. Trimming removed 4 bases from V and 3 bases from J, with 9 bases in between. CDR1 and CDR2 (germline): SNHLY, FYNNEI.

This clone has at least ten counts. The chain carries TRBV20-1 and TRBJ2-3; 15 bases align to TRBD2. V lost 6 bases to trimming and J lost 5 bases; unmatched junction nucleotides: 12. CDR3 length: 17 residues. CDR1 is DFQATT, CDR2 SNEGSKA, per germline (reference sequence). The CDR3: CSAHPGLAGGEGDTQYF. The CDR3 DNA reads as TGCAGTGCACACCCGGGACTAGCGGGGGGCGAGGGAGATACGCAGTATTTT.

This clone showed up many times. CDR3 nucleotide sequence: TGTGCCAGCAGCCAATACGGAGAAACCCTCACAGATACGCAGTATTTT. This encodes CASSQYGETLTDTQYF. This chain links TRBV3-1 with TRBJ2-3; no clear D. Trimming left V 2 bases short and J 2 bases short, with 14 bases between. The CDR3 runs to 16 residues. Per the germline V gene, CDR1 is LGHDT and CDR2 is YNNKEL (reference sequence).

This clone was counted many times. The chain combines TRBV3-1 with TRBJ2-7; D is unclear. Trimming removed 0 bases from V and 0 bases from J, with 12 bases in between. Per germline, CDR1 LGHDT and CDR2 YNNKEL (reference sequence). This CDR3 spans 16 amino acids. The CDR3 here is CASSQDLVRSSYEQYF. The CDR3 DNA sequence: TGTGCCAGCAGCCAAGATCTGGTAAGGAGCTCCTACGAGCAGTACTTC.

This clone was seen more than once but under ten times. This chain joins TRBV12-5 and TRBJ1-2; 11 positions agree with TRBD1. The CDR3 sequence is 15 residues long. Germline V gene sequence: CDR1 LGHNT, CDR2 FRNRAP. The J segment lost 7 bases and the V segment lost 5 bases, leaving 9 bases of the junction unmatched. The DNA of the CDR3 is TGTGCTAGTGGTGATCCGGGACAGGGGGTGTTTGGCTACACCTTC. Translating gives CASGDPGQGVFGYTF.

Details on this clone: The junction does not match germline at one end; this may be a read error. DNA of the CDR3: TGTGCCAGCAATGGCTCGGGGGTCAGATACTCCTTC. Protein: CASNGSGVRYSF. The genes are TRBV6-4 and TRBJ1-2; D is perhaps TRBD1 (5 bases). Germline CDR1 is MRHNA and CDR2 is SNTAGT. CDR3 length: 12 residues.

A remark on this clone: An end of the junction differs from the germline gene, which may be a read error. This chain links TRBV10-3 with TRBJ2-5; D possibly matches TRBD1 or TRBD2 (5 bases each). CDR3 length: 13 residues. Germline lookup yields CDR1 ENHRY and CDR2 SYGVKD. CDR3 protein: CAITEGSGETQYF. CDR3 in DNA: TGTGCCATCACTGAGGGGAGCGGAGAGACCCAGTACTTC.

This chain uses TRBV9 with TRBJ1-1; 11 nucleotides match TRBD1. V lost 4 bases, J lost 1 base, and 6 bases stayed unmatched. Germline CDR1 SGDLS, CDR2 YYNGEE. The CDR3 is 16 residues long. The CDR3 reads CASSLGQGARNTEAFF. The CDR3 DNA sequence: TGTGCCAGCAGCCTTGGACAGGGGGCGCGGAACACTGAAGCTTTCTTT.

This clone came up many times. The CDR3 spells CASSSQGGQETQYF. The CDR3 nucleotides are TGTGCCAGTAGTAGTCAGGGAGGTCAAGAGACCCAGTACTTC. V and J are TRBV19 and TRBJ2-5, with D possibly matching TRBD2 (6 bases). With 4 bases removed from V and 2 bases from J, the gap between germline ends came to 11 bases. This CDR3 is built from 14 residues. Per germline, CDR1 LNHDA and CDR2 SQIVND (reference sequence).

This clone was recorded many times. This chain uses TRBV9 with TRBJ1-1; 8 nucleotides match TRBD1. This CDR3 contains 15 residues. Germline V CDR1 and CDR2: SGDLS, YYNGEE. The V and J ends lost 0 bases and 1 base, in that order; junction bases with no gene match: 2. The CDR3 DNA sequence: TGTGCCAGCAGCGTAGCTCAGGGGGCGAACACTGAAGCTTTCTTT. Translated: CASSVAQGANTEAFF.

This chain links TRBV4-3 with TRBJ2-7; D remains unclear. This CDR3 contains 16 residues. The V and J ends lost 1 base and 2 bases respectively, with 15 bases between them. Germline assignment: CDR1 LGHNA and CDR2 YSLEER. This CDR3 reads CASSQARLVDAYEQYF. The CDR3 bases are TGCGCCAGCAGCCAAGCCAGGTTAGTCGACGCCTACGAGCAGTACTTC.

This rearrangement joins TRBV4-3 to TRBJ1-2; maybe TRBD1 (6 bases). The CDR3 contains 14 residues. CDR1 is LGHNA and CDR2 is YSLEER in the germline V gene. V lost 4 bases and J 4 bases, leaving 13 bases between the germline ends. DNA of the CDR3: TGCGCCAGCAGCCCTCGGACAGATTCCTATGGCTACACCTTC. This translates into CASSPRTDSYGYTF.

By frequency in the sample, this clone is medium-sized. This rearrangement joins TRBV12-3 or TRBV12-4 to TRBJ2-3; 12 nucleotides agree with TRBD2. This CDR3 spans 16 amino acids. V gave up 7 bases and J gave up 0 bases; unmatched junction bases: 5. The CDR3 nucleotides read TGTGCCAGCACCCCGACTAGCGGGGGAAGCACAGATACGCAGTATTTT. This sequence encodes CASTPTSGGSTDTQYF.

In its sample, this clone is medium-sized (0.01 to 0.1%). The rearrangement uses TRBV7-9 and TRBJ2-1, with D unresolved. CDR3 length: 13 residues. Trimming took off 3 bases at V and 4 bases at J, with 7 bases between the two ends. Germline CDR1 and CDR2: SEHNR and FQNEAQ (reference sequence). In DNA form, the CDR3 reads TGTGCCAGCAGCTTCTCAGTATACAATGAGCAGTTCTTC. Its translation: CASSFSVYNEQFF.

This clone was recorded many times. In DNA, the CDR3 is TGTGCCAGCAGACCCCCGGGAAGGAATGAAAAACTGTTTTTT. Protein product: CASRPPGRNEKLFF. The rearrangement joins TRBV27 to TRBJ1-4; no firm D call. Germline V CDR1 and CDR2: MNHEY, SMNVEV (reference sequence). The CDR3 loop spans 14 amino acids. The ends were cut back, 6 bases at V and 5 bases at J, with 13 bases in the middle.

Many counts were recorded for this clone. The DNA for the CDR3 is TGTGCCAGCAGCTCAGTAGACGAGCAGTACTTC. Its translation is CASSSVDEQYF. The chain carries TRBV5-6 and TRBJ2-7; D gene uncertain. V was shortened by 3 bases and J by 5 bases, with 6 bases between the two germline ends. Germline V gives CDR1 SGHDT, CDR2 YYEEEE. The CDR3 runs 11 residues.

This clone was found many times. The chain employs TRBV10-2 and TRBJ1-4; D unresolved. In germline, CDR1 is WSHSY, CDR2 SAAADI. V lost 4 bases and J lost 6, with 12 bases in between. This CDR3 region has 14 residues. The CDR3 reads CASSVGRRDEKLFF. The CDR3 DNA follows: TGCGCCAGCAGTGTTGGCAGGCGGGATGAAAAACTGTTTTTT.